The subject of this entry is one TCR beta chain. Its antigen is unidentified. Expressed TCRB transcripts were sequenced after all isolated RNA was converted to cDNA. Assay: immunoSEQ multiplex PCR; the TCRdb copy retains only in-frame clones and omits some. This repertoire shows some 410,000 clones, around 13% found once; its top ten account for roughly 0.038%. These data are taken from a study of beta chain features in type 1 diabetes. Based on CD45RO/CCR7/CD25/CD127/CD95/CD27, CD4+ regulatory, stem cell-like memory, naive and central memory cells were sorted. Each sorted population was over 95% pure. Regarding the study as a whole: More deletions and fewer insertions at VDJ junctions were found in patients with type 1 diabetes.

Trimming removed 3 bases from V and 5 bases from J; junction bases left unmatched: 3. The CDR3 spans 14 residues. Germline-derived CDR1 and CDR2 are SGHAT and FQNNGV. This chain connects TRBV11-2 to TRBJ1-1, with 10 positions matching TRBD1. Input material: naive CD4+ T cells from blood. This clonotype was sampled from a man younger than 45 in good health. Here the CDR3 reads CASSLGQGRTEAFF. In nucleotides, the CDR3 is TGTGCCAGCAGCTTGGGACAGGGGAGGACTGAAGCTTTCTTT. Using reference TRBV11-2 and TRBJ1-1 for the parts outside the CDR3, the full variable domain is EAGVAQSPRYKIIEKRQSVAFWCNPISGHATLYWYQQILGQGPKLLIQFQNNGVVDDSQLPKDRFSAERLKGVDSTLKIQPAKLEDSAVYLCASSLGQGRTEAFFGQGTRLTVV.